Listed below are T cell receptor beta chains from one sample, sequenced in a study of radiotherapy plus CTLA-4 blockade in lung cancer. Method: immunoSEQ multiplex PCR; TCRdb's copy keeps in-frame clones and lacks some. The sample shows about 50,000 clones, roughly 81% of them seen only once. The sequences come from peripheral blood, collected from a patient treated with radiotherapy plus ipilimumab. These receptors came from a human donor with non-small cell lung cancer whose response to radiotherapy plus ipilimumab could not be evaluated. Both conserved end residues are trimmed from each CDR3.

v_call | cdr3_length | cdr3_aa
TRBV28 | 11 | ASTRGQGYGYT
TRBV4-3 | 19 | ASSQDLPLSLAGGPTDTQY
TRBV27 | 13 | ASSLGRGARNEQY
TRBV6-5 | 13 | ASSYGGTGRNEQY
TRBV15 | 14 | ATSRLLAGGSYEQY
TRBV6-5 | 12 | ASSYDSFSYEQY
TRBV9 | 14 | ASSVDGTGWPYEQY
TRBV6-5 | 9 | ASTQGGEQY
TRBV28 | 13 | ASSFQRTSRNEQF
TRBV18 | 16 | ASSRLGTRGSSTDTQY
TRBV12-5 | 11 | ASGISGGSEAF
TRBV6-5 | 14 | ASSYWDRGSYNEQF
TRBV7-6 | 13 | ASSSGLSTNEKLF